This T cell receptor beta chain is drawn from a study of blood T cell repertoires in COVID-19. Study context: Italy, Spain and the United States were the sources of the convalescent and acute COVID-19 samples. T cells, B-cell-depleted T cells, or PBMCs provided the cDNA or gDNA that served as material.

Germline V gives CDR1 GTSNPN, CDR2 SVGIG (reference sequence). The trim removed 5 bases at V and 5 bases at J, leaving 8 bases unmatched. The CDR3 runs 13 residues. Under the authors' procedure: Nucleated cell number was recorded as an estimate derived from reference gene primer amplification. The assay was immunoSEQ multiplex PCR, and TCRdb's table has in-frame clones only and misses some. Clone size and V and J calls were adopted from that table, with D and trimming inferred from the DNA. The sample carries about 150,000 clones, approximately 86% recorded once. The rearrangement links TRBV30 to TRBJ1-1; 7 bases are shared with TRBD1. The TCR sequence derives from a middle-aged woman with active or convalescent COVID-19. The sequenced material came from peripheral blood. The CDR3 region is CAWGRGGLTEAFF. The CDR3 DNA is TGTGCCTGGGGGCGAGGGGGCTTAACTGAAGCTTTCTTT.